A single sample is the source of the 14 T cell receptor beta chains below, sequenced in a study of cytomegalovirus exposure and HLA in healthy donors. In the PCR, 60 Vbeta and 13 Jbeta primers were used. The method was immunoSEQ multiplex PCR; TCRdb's version includes in-frame clones alone and lacks a portion of them. The sample contains approximately 190,000 clones, about four fifths of which appear only once. The source material was PBMCs. Receptor source: a woman aged 25-40 years in good health and CMV-seropositive.

V is TRBV11-3 and J is TRBJ2-5, with TRBD1 matching 9 bases. The CDR3 has 16 amino acids. V dropped 1 base and J dropped 4; count of bases not matched to a gene: 7. CDR1 and CDR2 from the germline V gene are SGHNT and YENEEA. The CDR3 spells CASSLAGTGKGETQYF. The CDR3 bases are TGTGCCAGCAGCTTAGCCGGGACAGGGAAGGGAGAGACCCAGTACTTC.

The rearrangement uses TRBV5-1 and TRBJ1-1; TRBD1 agrees at 9 bases. CDR3 length: 17 amino acids. Germline trimming cut 1 base from V and 3 bases from J; bases unmatched to any gene: 10. In germline, CDR1 is SGHRS, CDR2 YFSETQ. CDR3 residues: CASSLLGTGIGDTEAFF. In DNA form, the CDR3 reads TGCGCCAGCAGCTTGTTAGGGACAGGGATTGGCGACACTGAAGCTTTCTTT.

The V call is TRBV2, the J call TRBJ2-3; 9 nucleotides align to TRBD2. Germline CDR1 SNHLY, CDR2 FYNNEI. The V gene end was trimmed by 8 bases and the J gene end by 0 bases; junction bases not matched to a gene: 6. The CDR3 covers 15 residues. This chain's CDR3 is CASSRLAASTDTQYF. As DNA, the CDR3 is TGTGCCAGCTCCAGACTAGCGGCTAGCACAGATACGCAGTATTTT.

J is TRBJ1-2 and V is TRBV7-8; 9 bases match TRBD1. Germline V lookup: CDR1 SGHVS, CDR2 FQNEAQ. V lost 0 bases to trimming and J lost 4 bases; unmatched junction nucleotides: 3. The CDR3 is 15 residues long. This chain's CDR3 is CASSLASGQGYGYTF. The CDR3 bases are TGTGCCAGCAGCTTAGCCTCGGGACAGGGCTATGGCTACACCTTC.

The chain joins TRBV7-3 to TRBJ1-1; D is unresolved. The germline CDR1 and CDR2 sequences are SGHTA and FQGTGA. The CDR3 sequence is 17 residues long. Trimming stripped 4 bases from V and 0 bases from J, with 18 bases between. CDR3 nucleotide sequence: TGTGCCAGCAGCTCTACATCCTCGGGGATCATGAACACTGAAGCTTTCTTT. This gives the protein CASSSTSSGIMNTEAFF.

This clone appeared once. The chain is built from TRBV10-3 and TRBJ1-5; 8 bases align to TRBD1. This CDR3 contains 13 residues. Per germline, CDR1 ENHRY and CDR2 SYGVKD. V trimming: 10 bases; J trimming: 4 bases; junction bases outside the gene matches: 6. In nucleotides, the CDR3 is TGTGCCACGACTGACAGGGGAAATCAGCCCCAGCATTTT. It yields the protein CATTDRGNQPQHF.

The chain joins TRBV10-3 to TRBJ2-2; 8 nucleotides align to TRBD2. Germline CDR1 reads ENHRY; CDR2 reads SYGVKD. Trimming cost V 3 bases and J 6 bases; bases outside gene matches: 6. This CDR3 contains 15 residues. The CDR3 sequence: CAISEPRGGAGELFF. The DNA for the CDR3 is TGTGCCATCAGTGAACCCCGGGGGGGCGCCGGGGAGCTGTTTTTT.

The chain has TRBV2 and TRBJ1-5; possible D gene TRBD1, 6 bases. CDR1 and CDR2 (germline): SNHLY, FYNNEI. The CDR3 has 15 amino acids. The germline V and J ends were trimmed by 7 bases and 0 bases, with 13 bases remaining between them. The CDR3 loop reads CASTPGDYSNQPQHF. Here the CDR3 DNA reads TGTGCCAGCACCCCAGGGGATTATAGCAATCAGCCCCAGCATTTT.

The genes are TRBV7-9 and TRBJ2-5, with no clear D. Germline loops: CDR1 SEHNR, CDR2 FQNEAQ (reference sequence). V dropped 1 base and J dropped 2 bases, with 8 bases sitting between them. The CDR3 length is 14 residues. CDR3 nucleotide sequence: TGTGCCAGCAGCTTAGGGCAGACACAAGAGACCCAGTACTTC. It yields the protein CASSLGQTQETQYF.

This clone turned up a few times. The chain has TRBV28 and TRBJ2-7; 9 bases line up with TRBD2. This CDR3 is 17 amino acids long. V shed 3 bases, J shed 0 bases, and the junction held 9 bases outside the gene matches. Germline assignment: CDR1 MDHEN and CDR2 SYDVKM. The CDR3 spells CASSFPISGGSSYEQYF. CDR3 DNA: TGTGCCAGCAGTTTTCCCATTAGCGGGGGTAGCTCCTACGAGCAGTACTTC.

The chain uses TRBV15 and TRBJ1-4; 7 nucleotides line up with TRBD1. CDR1 and CDR2 from the germline V gene are LNHNV and YYDKDF (reference sequence). The CDR3 runs to 15 residues. Trimming took 5 bases from V and 0 from J; bases not matched to a gene: 3. CDR3 bases: TGTGCCACCAGCGTCGGACAGGCAACTAATGAAAAACTGTTTTTT. This sequence encodes CATSVGQATNEKLFF.

The J gene is TRBJ2-3, the V gene TRBV9, with D unclear. Trimming took off 0 bases at V and 11 bases at J, with 10 bases between the two ends. This CDR3 comprises 12 residues. The germline V gene has CDR1 SGDLS and CDR2 YYNGEE. The CDR3 DNA reads as TGTGCCAGCAGCGTAGGAACGGAGTGGCAGTATTTT. Amino acid sequence: CASSVGTEWQYF.

The chain employs TRBV11-1 and TRBJ2-3; D might be TRBD2 (5 bases). V was trimmed by 1 base and J by 2 bases, leaving 10 bases between them. Germline loops: CDR1 SGHAT, CDR2 FQDESV (reference sequence). The length of the CDR3 is 15 residues. CDR3 in amino acids: CASSLEPGYTDTQYF. CDR3 bases: TGTGCCAGCAGCTTAGAACCGGGGTACACAGATACGCAGTATTTT. Full variable domain (rest looked up from reference TRBV11-1 and TRBJ2-3): EAEVAQSPRYKITEKSQAVAFWCDPISGHATLYWYRQILGQGPELLVQFQDESVVDDSQLPKDRFSAERLKGVDSTLKIQPAELGDSAMYLCASSLEPGYTDTQYFGPGTRLTVL.

The V call is TRBV7-9, the J call TRBJ2-1; TRBD1 agrees at 7 bases. V dropped 7 bases and J dropped 1; count of bases not matched to a gene: 10. The CDR3 runs to 16 residues. Germline V gene sequence: CDR1 SEHNR, CDR2 FQNEAQ (reference sequence). This chain's CDR3 is CASMKGRGLSYNEQFF. The CDR3 DNA reads as TGTGCCAGCATGAAGGGAAGGGGGCTTTCCTACAATGAGCAGTTCTTC.